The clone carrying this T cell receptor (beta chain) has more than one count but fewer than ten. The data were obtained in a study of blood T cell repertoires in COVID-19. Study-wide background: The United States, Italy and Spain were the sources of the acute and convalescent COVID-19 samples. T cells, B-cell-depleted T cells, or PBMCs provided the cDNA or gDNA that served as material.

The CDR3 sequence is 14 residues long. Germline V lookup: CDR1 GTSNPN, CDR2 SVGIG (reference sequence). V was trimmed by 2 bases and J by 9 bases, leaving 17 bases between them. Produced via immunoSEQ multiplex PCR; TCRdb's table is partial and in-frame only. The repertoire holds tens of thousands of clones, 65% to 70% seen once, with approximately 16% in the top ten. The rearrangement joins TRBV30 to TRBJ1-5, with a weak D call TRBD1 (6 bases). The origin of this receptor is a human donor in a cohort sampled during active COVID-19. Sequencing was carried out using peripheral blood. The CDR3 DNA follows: TGTGCCTGGAGTCAGGGGCAGCTGATCCGGCCCCAGCATTTT. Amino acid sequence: CAWSQGQLIRPQHF.